The text below deals with one TCR beta chain. Its antigen is not identified. These data originate in a study of cytomegalovirus exposure and HLA in healthy donors. Study-wide context: Caucasian-associated ancestry cluster membership applied to about four fifths of 300 to 450 genotyped donors.

60 Vbeta and 13 Jbeta primers were used in PCR. Libraries were prepared by immunoSEQ multiplex PCR; TCRdb keeps only in-frame clonotypes and omits some of them. The data show about 98,000 clones, around 77% seen once. This CDR3 is built from 15 residues. Trimming removed 1 base from V and 0 bases from J, with 10 bases in between. Per germline, CDR1 LNHDA and CDR2 SQIVND (reference sequence). Study results and caveats: A later analysis found that most CMV-associated TCR beta chains appeared HLA-restricted. A later analysis found common viral pathogens apparently linked to several of the most significant clusters.

V and J are TRBV19 and TRBJ2-7, with D tentatively TRBD2 (6 bases). This clonotype was obtained from a male donor in good health and CMV-seropositive. The sequencing sample was made of PBMCs. Here the CDR3 DNA reads TGTGCCAGTAGTATAGGCGGGACCTACTCCTACGAGCAGTACTTC. It yields the protein CASSIGGTYSYEQYF.